Below are 32 T cell receptor beta chains sequenced from a single sample in a study of cytomegalovirus exposure and HLA in healthy donors. The PCR had 60 Vbeta and 13 Jbeta primers. Measured with immunoSEQ multiplex PCR; TCRdb has only the in-frame clones, and not every one. Of about 190,000 clones in the sample, approximately 80% were seen once. Sequencing was performed on PBMCs. The receptors originated from a woman aged 45 to 65 in good health and CMV-seropositive.

The chain uses TRBV7-2 and TRBJ1-5, with 7 nucleotides matching TRBD1. With V trimmed by 3 bases and J by 0 bases, 2 bases remained unmatched. Germline V lookup: CDR1 SGHTA, CDR2 FQGNSA. The CDR3 spans 15 residues. CDR3 bases: TGTGCCAGCAGCTTTCGACAGGGTAGCAATCAGCCCCAGCATTTT. This gives the protein CASSFRQGSNQPQHF. The whole variable domain, filled in from reference TRBV7-2 and TRBJ1-5, reads GAGVSQSPSNKVTEKGKDVELRCDPISGHTALYWYRQSLGQGLEFLIYFQGNSAPDKSGLPSDRFSAERTGGSVSTLTIQRTQQEDSAVYLCASSFRQGSNQPQHFGDGTRLSIL.

This clone was seen a handful of times. V gene TRBV7-2 combines with J gene TRBJ1-6, with D possibly being TRBD1 (6 bases). The germline V gene encodes CDR1 SGHTA and CDR2 FQGNSA. V lost 3 bases and J lost 7, with 10 bases in between. The CDR3 runs to 14 residues. CDR3 residues: CASSLSQGNSPLHF. The CDR3 nucleotides are TGTGCCAGCAGCTTGTCGCAGGGGAATTCACCCCTCCACTTT.

This chain connects TRBV25-1 to TRBJ1-4, with D possibly being TRBD1 (5 bases). The V gene's germline CDR1 is MGHDK and CDR2 SYGVNS. The CDR3 runs to 14 residues. V was trimmed by 3 bases and J by 5 bases, leaving 10 bases between them. CDR3 sequence: CASSDSDRNEKLFF. The DNA of the CDR3 is TGTGCCAGCAGTGACTCCGACAGAAATGAAAAACTGTTTTTT.

The chain carries TRBV19 and TRBJ2-1; TRBD2 is a possible D gene (5 bases). In germline, CDR1 is LNHDA, CDR2 SQIVND (reference sequence). V shed 8 bases and J shed 10 bases, with 15 bases lying between them. The CDR3 spans 12 residues. Here the CDR3 DNA reads TGTGCCAGTGAGGACTTTGGGGAAGAGCAGTTCTTC. Translated, it gives CASEDFGEEQFF.

This clone was picked up a small number of times. The rearrangement joins TRBV9 to TRBJ2-2; D not resolved. The CDR3 has 14 amino acids. Trimming shortened V by 1 base and J by 9 bases, and 13 bases separated the two germline ends. The V gene's germline CDR1 is SGDLS and CDR2 YYNGEE. DNA for the CDR3: TGTGCCAGCAGCGTACGCTCGGCTAGTCGGGAGCTGTTTTTT. Translating it yields CASSVRSASRELFF.

This clone was found a few times. V and J are TRBV5-1 and TRBJ1-4, with TRBD1 matching over 8 bases. Germline CDR1 and CDR2: SGHRS and YFSETQ. The CDR3 sequence is 13 residues long. The trim removed 6 bases at V and 6 bases at J, leaving 4 bases unmatched. CDR3 coding DNA: TGCGCCAGCAAACCAGGGGGCGATGAAAAACTGTTTTTT. Translated, it gives CASKPGGDEKLFF.

The chain uses TRBV5-1 and TRBJ2-7; 7 bases match TRBD2. V trimming: 6 bases; J trimming: 1 base; junction bases outside the gene matches: 13. CDR3 size: 16 residues. Germline V gene lookup returns CDR1 SGHRS and CDR2 YFSETQ. The CDR3 sequence: CASTSSPSGGSYEQYF. The CDR3 DNA is TGCGCCAGCACCTCATCACCGTCGGGGGGTTCCTACGAGCAGTACTTC.

The chain uses TRBV19 and TRBJ2-5; possible D gene TRBD1, 5 bases. Germline V gives CDR1 LNHDA, CDR2 SQIVND (reference sequence). Trimming removed 6 bases at V and 1 base at J, with 9 bases between. The CDR3 has 13 amino acids. The CDR3 here is CASSTRAQETQYF. The CDR3 DNA reads as TGTGCCAGTAGCACCAGGGCCCAAGAGACCCAGTACTTC.

This clone was seen just once. The rearrangement uses TRBV19 and TRBJ1-6; a weak D match, TRBD1 (6 bases). This CDR3 is built from 15 residues. Trimming took off 3 bases at V and 6 bases at J, with 12 bases between the two ends. The germline V gene encodes CDR1 LNHDA and CDR2 SQIVND (reference sequence). The CDR3 coding sequence is TGTGCCAGTAGTATGGGCGGGGGCTCTAATTCACCCCTCCACTTT. It codes for CASSMGGGSNSPLHF.

The rearrangement links TRBV7-2 to TRBJ2-3; TRBD2 agrees at 7 bases. This CDR3 is built from 15 residues. Germline CDR1 and CDR2: SGHTA and FQGNSA. J was trimmed by 1 base and V by 3 bases; bases with no gene match: 4. CDR3: CASSLGGAGTDTQYF. The CDR3 DNA follows: TGTGCCAGCAGCTTGGGAGGGGCTGGCACAGATACGCAGTATTTT. Filled out from reference TRBV7-2 and TRBJ2-3, the complete variable domain reads GAGVSQSPSNKVTEKGKDVELRCDPISGHTALYWYRQSLGQGLEFLIYFQGNSAPDKSGLPSDRFSAERTGGSVSTLTIQRTQQEDSAVYLCASSLGGAGTDTQYFGPGTRLTVL.

This chain joins TRBV2 and TRBJ1-4; 10 bases match TRBD1. Germline lookup yields CDR1 SNHLY and CDR2 FYNNEI. J was trimmed by 7 bases and V by 7 bases; bases with no gene match: 12. This CDR3 is built from 16 residues. CDR3 loop: CASKGQGLLASEKLFF. Written as DNA, the CDR3 is TGTGCCAGCAAGGGACAGGGGCTTTTGGCTAGTGAAAAACTGTTTTTT.

The chain carries TRBV5-1 and TRBJ1-1, with unresolved D. The CDR3 spans 14 residues. Trimming left V 1 base short and J 5 bases short, with 12 bases between. CDR1 and CDR2 from the germline V gene are SGHRS and YFSETQ. The CDR3 region has the DNA TGCGCCAGCAGCTTGCGGGCCCCGGGGACTGAAGCTTTCTTT. It codes for CASSLRAPGTEAFF.

The table lists this clone with a few counts. The chain carries TRBV5-1 and TRBJ2-6, with D possibly matching TRBD1 (6 bases). Germline lookup yields CDR1 SGHRS and CDR2 YFSETQ. CDR3 length equals 14 residues. The V end lost 6 bases, the J end lost 2 bases, and 9 bases lay between the germline ends. The CDR3 loop reads CASNRVPGANVLTF. CDR3 sequence (DNA): TGCGCCAGCAACAGGGTTCCTGGGGCCAACGTCCTGACTTTC.

The chain recombines TRBV18 with TRBJ1-1; TRBD1 is a possible D gene (5 bases). CDR1 is KGHSH and CDR2 is LQKENI in the germline V gene. The V end lost 1 base, the J end lost 0 bases, and 12 bases lay between the germline ends. This CDR3 comprises 16 residues. CDR3 sequence reads: CASSPRLQELNTEAFF. The CDR3 DNA reads as TGTGCCAGCTCACCACGCTTACAGGAGTTGAACACTGAAGCTTTCTTT.

In DNA form, the CDR3 reads TGTGCCATCAGGAAACAGGGGGCGGGAGAAAAACTGTTTTTT. The encoded protein is CAIRKQGAGEKLFF. V gene TRBV10-3 combines with J gene TRBJ1-4; 9 bases align to TRBD1. The CDR3 is 14 amino acids. From germline, CDR1 is ENHRY and CDR2 SYGVKD. V shed 6 bases and J 8 bases; nucleotides not matched to a gene: 7.

The V gene is TRBV5-4, the J gene TRBJ2-5; 8 nucleotides line up with TRBD1. Germline loops: CDR1 SGHNT, CDR2 YYREEE (reference sequence). V shed 4 bases and J 4 bases; nucleotides not matched to a gene: 6. This CDR3 spans 14 amino acids. The CDR3 nucleotides read TGTGCCAGCAGCCCGGACAGGGCGGGAGAGACCCAGTACTTC. Translation gives CASSPDRAGETQYF.

The chain couples TRBV18 to TRBJ1-1; no clear D. Germline CDR1 is KGHSH and CDR2 is LQKENI. V lost 4 bases and J lost 3, with 12 bases in between. The CDR3 totals 14 residues. CDR3 nucleotides: TGTGCCAGCTCACGCGGGAGAGAGGACACTGAAGCTTTCTTT. It is translated as CASSRGREDTEAFF.

V and J are TRBV5-1 and TRBJ2-7; possible D gene TRBD1, 6 bases. The CDR3 runs to 14 residues. Trimming cost V 1 base and J 6 bases, with 14 bases left between them. Germline-derived CDR1 and CDR2 are SGHRS and YFSETQ. CDR3 residues: CASSLTGSMAEQYF. Here the CDR3 DNA reads TGCGCCAGCAGCTTGACAGGGTCGATGGCCGAGCAGTACTTC. The full variable domain, with the rest looked up from reference TRBV5-1 and TRBJ2-7, is KAGVTQTPRYLIKTRGQQVTLSCSPISGHRSVSWYQQTPGQGLQFLFEYFSETQRNKGNFPGRFSGRQFSNSRSEMNVSTLELGDSALYLCASSLTGSMAEQYFGPGTRLTVT.

In this sample, this clone turned up a few times. V usage is TRBV25-1 and J usage is TRBJ2-3; 10 nucleotides agree with TRBD2. V dropped 3 bases and J dropped 2; count of bases not matched to a gene: 5. The germline V gene encodes CDR1 MGHDK and CDR2 SYGVNS. This CDR3 spans 16 amino acids. The CDR3 DNA is TGTGCCAGCAGTGATGCTAGCGGGGGCCTCACAGATACGCAGTATTTT. Translating it yields CASSDASGGLTDTQYF.

The count of this clone is one. The gene calls are TRBV27 and TRBJ2-4; D unresolved. CDR3 length equals 15 residues. CDR1 MNHEY and CDR2 SMNVEV come from the germline V gene (reference sequence). V gave up 5 bases and J gave up 1 base, with 12 bases separating them. CDR3 residues: CASSTPAGAKNIQYF. DNA of the CDR3: TGTGCCAGCAGTACGCCGGCCGGGGCCAAAAACATTCAGTACTTC.

This clone showed up just once. The rearrangement joins TRBV19 to TRBJ1-1; D gene uncertain. Germline CDR1 LNHDA, CDR2 SQIVND (reference sequence). The CDR3 sequence is 14 residues long. Trimming removed 3 bases from V and 3 bases from J, with 11 bases in between. The CDR3 coding sequence is TGTGCCAGTAGTATCGCCCCGGGGTACACTGAAGCTTTCTTT. It encodes CASSIAPGYTEAFF.

The V gene is TRBV6-6, the J gene TRBJ2-5; possible D gene TRBD1, 6 bases. The last part of the DNA fits TRBJ2-7 better; the J call may be wrong. Germline loops: CDR1 MNHNY, CDR2 SVGAGI (reference sequence). The CDR3 has 14 amino acids. The CDR3, as DNA: TGTGCCAGCAGTTACTCCAGGGGACCCTACGAGCAGTACTTC. This encodes CASSYSRGPYEQYF.

The J gene is TRBJ2-2, the V gene TRBV6-5; D perhaps matches TRBD1 (6 bases). Trimming removed 6 bases at V and 2 bases at J, with 10 bases between. Germline assignment: CDR1 MNHEY and CDR2 SVGAGI. This CDR3 is 14 amino acids long. The CDR3 DNA reads as TGTGCCAGCAGAAAACAGGGAAACACCGGGGAGCTGTTTTTT. Protein product: CASRKQGNTGELFF.

The chain has TRBV29-1 and TRBJ2-4, with no clear D. There are 15 residues in the CDR3. Germline assignment: CDR1 SQVTM and CDR2 ANQGSEA. V lost 0 bases and J 2 bases, leaving 11 bases between the germline ends. The DNA for the CDR3 is TGCAGCGTTGAAGATCTTGGCAGGACCAAAAACATTCAGTACTTC. This translates into CSVEDLGRTKNIQYF.

The sample holds one count of this clone. This chain joins TRBV7-2 and TRBJ1-2; no clear D. The CDR3 extends over 13 amino acids. V was clipped by 4 bases and J by 7 bases, with 13 bases between them. CDR1 SGHTA and CDR2 FQGNSA come from the germline V gene. CDR3 in amino acids: CASSSDMLGGYTF. In nucleotides, the CDR3 is TGTGCCAGCAGCTCTGACATGTTAGGTGGCTACACCTTC.

V and J are TRBV2 and TRBJ1-1; D perhaps matches TRBD1 (5 bases). The CDR3 length is 14 residues. Germline V gives CDR1 SNHLY, CDR2 FYNNEI. Trimming took off 4 bases at V and 6 bases at J, with 15 bases between the two ends. CDR3 amino acids: CASSVTDQGSEAFF. CDR3 DNA sequence: TGTGCCAGCAGTGTCACGGACCAGGGATCTGAAGCTTTCTTT.

The rearrangement uses TRBV19 and TRBJ1-5; 7 bases are a match to TRBD1. The germline V gene encodes CDR1 LNHDA and CDR2 SQIVND (reference sequence). This CDR3 comprises 16 residues. V gave up 3 bases and J gave up 0 bases; unmatched junction bases: 5. The CDR3 DNA is TGTGCCAGTAGTATTAGGGGGCATCCTAGCAATCAGCCCCAGCATTTT. Amino acid sequence: CASSIRGHPSNQPQHF.

The genes are TRBV6-5 and TRBJ1-5; D remains ambiguous. The CDR3 has 15 amino acids. Germline loops: CDR1 MNHEY, CDR2 SVGAGI. The V gene lost 4 bases and the J gene lost 5 bases, with 15 bases spanning the gap. The CDR3 DNA is TGTGCCAGCAGTTCATTAACAGTCCCCCATCAGCCCCAGCATTTT. Protein: CASSSLTVPHQPQHF.

V is TRBV19 and J is TRBJ1-5; D gene uncertain. The germline V gene encodes CDR1 LNHDA and CDR2 SQIVND (reference sequence). The ends were cut back, 6 bases at V and 0 bases at J, with 12 bases in the middle. The CDR3 has 15 amino acids. The CDR3 region is CASRTTEYSNQPQHF. Written as DNA, the CDR3 is TGTGCCAGTAGGACGACGGAGTATAGCAATCAGCCCCAGCATTTT. Complete variable domain (other parts from reference TRBV19 and TRBJ1-5): DGGITQSPKYLFRKEGQNVTLSCEQNLNHDAMYWYRQDPGQGLRLIYYSQIVNDFQKGDIAEGYSVSREKKESFPLTVTSAQKNPTAFYLCASRTTEYSNQPQHFGDGTRLSIL.

This clone came up once. The gene calls are TRBV5-4 and TRBJ2-3; a possible D gene is TRBD1 (6 bases). The germline gives CDR1 SGHNT, CDR2 YYREEE (reference sequence). The CDR3 is 16 residues long. The V end lost 5 bases, the J end lost 0 bases, and 16 bases lay between the germline ends. The CDR3 loop is CASRRQVSSSTDTQYF. CDR3 nucleotides: TGTGCCAGCAGAAGACAGGTGTCGTCTAGCACAGATACGCAGTATTTT.

This chain links TRBV7-9 with TRBJ2-2, with a possible D match to TRBD1 (5 bases). The V gene's germline CDR1 is SEHNR and CDR2 FQNEAQ (reference sequence). The V end was cut by 5 bases, the J end by 3 bases, with 7 bases between. This CDR3 has 13 residues. The CDR3 spells CASSTRDTGELFF. CDR3 bases: TGTGCCAGCAGCACCAGGGACACCGGGGAGCTGTTTTTT.

The chain couples TRBV5-4 to TRBJ2-7; 11 bases are a match to TRBD2. This CDR3 spans 16 amino acids. Germline trimming cut 4 bases from V and 1 base from J; bases unmatched to any gene: 7. CDR1 SGHNT and CDR2 YYREEE come from the germline V gene (reference sequence). CDR3 coding DNA: TGTGCCAGCAGCGCCGCACTAGCGGGGGAATCCTACGAGCAGTACTTC. Translated, it gives CASSAALAGESYEQYF. Looking up the rest from reference TRBV5-4 and TRBJ2-7 gives the full variable domain: ETGVTQSPTHLIKTRGQQVTLRCSSQSGHNTVSWYQQALGQGPQFIFQYYREEENGRGNFPPRFSGLQFPNYSSELNVNALELDDSALYLCASSAALAGESYEQYFGPGTRLTVT.